This T cell receptor beta chain was recorded in a study of T cell responses to AZD1222 COVID-19 vaccine. Profiling relied on immunoSEQ multiplex PCR, and the TCRdb table lists in-frame clones only, not all of them. Here the sample spans some 150,000 clones, 87% being singletons. V gave up 4 bases and J gave up 2 bases, with 14 bases separating them. The CDR3 extends over 16 amino acids. Germline loops: CDR1 SEHNR, CDR2 FQNEAQ (reference sequence). Sequences were derived from peripheral blood, sampled 28 days after the second AZD1222 dose. J is TRBJ1-4 and V is TRBV7-9, with a weak D call TRBD1 (5 bases). This sequence was found in an adult who received the AZD1222 COVID-19 vaccine. CDR3 coding DNA: TGTGCCAGCAGCTCCCGGGACGGCAAGACTAATGAAAAACTGTTTTTT. Translating gives CASSSRDGKTNEKLFF.